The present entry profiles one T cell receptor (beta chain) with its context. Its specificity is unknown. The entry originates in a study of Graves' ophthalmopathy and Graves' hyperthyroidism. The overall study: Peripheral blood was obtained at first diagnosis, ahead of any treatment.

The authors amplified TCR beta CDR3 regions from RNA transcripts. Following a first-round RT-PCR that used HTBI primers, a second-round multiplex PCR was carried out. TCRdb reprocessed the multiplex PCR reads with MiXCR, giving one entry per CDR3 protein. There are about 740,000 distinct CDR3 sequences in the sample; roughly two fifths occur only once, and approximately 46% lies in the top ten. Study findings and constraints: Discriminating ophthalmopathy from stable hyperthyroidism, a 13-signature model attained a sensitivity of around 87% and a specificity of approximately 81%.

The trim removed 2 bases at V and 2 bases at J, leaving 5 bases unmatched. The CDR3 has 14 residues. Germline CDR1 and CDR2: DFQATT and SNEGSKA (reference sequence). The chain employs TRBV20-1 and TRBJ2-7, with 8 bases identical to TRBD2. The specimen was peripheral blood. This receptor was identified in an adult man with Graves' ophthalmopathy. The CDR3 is CSARLAGGAYEQYF. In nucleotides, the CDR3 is TGCAGTGCTAGACTAGCGGGCGGTGCCTACGAGCAGTACTTC.